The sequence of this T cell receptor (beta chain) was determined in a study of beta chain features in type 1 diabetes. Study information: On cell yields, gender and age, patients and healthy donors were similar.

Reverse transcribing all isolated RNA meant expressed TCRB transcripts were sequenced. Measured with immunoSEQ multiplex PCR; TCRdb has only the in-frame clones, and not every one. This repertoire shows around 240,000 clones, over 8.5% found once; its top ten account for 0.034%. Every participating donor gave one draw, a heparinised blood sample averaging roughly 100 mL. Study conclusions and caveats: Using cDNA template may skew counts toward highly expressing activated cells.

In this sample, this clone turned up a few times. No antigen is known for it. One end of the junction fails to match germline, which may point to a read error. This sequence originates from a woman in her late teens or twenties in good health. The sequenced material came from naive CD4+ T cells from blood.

The CDR3 loop is CASMILSGWNF. The CDR3 DNA is TGTGCCAGCATGATCTTAAGCGGTTGGAACTTC. The rearrangement joins TRBV2 to TRBJ2-7; possible D gene TRBD2, 5 bases. In germline, CDR1 is SNHLY, CDR2 FYNNEI. The CDR3 totals 11 residues.